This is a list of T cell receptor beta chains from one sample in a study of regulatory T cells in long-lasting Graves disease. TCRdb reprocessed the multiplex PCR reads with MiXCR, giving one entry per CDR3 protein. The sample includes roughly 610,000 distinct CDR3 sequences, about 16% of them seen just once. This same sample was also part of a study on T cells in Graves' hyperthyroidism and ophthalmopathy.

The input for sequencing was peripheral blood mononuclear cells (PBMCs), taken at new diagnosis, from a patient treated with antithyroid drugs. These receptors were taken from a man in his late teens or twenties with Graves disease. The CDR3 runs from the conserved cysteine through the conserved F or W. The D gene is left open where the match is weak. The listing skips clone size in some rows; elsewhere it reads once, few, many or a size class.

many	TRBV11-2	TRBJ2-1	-	TGTGCCAGCAGCTTAGGGGACTGGTACAATGAGCAGTTCTTC	CASSLGDWYNEQFF
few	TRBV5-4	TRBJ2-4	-	TGTGCCAGCAGCCCGTACGACTCCGGGACAGCCAAAAACATTCAGTACTTC	CASSPYDSGTAKNIQYF
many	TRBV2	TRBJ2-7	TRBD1	TGTGCCAGCAGAGTGGGACAGACATTATCCTACGAGCAGTACTTC	CASRVGQTLSYEQYF
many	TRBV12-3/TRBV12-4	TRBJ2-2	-	TGTGCCAGCAGCTTACGCGCGAACACCGGGGAGCTGTTTTTT	CASSLRANTGELFF
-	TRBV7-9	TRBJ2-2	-	TGTGCCAGCAGCTTACAAAAGGGGGCAAGCAGGCGGGGCACCGGGGAGCTGTTTTTT	CASSLQKGASRRGTGELFF
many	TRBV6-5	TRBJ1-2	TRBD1	TGTGCCAGCAGTTACCCCGGGACAGGGGGCATCTCTGGCTACACCTTC	CASSYPGTGGISGYTF
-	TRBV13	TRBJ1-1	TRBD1	TGTGCCAGCAGCTACGCCGGGACAGCGAACACTGAAGCTTTCTTT	CASSYAGTANTEAFF
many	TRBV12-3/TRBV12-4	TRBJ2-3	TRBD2	TGTGCCAGCACTTTCACTAGCGGAAGCACAGATACGCAGTATTTT	CASTFTSGSTDTQYF
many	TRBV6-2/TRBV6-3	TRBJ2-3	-	TGTGCCAGCAGTTACTCAAACGGGGACACAGATACGCAGTATTTT	CASSYSNGDTDTQYF
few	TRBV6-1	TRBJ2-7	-	TGTGCCAGCAGTGAAGGACTAGAACTCTTCTACGAGCAGTACTTC	CASSEGLELFYEQYF
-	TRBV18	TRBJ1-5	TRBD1	TGTGCCAGCTCACCGGGACAGGATCAGCCCCAGCATTTT	CASSPGQDQPQHF
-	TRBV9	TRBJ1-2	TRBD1	TGTGCCAGCAGCGTAGAACCGGACAGGGTCTATGGCTACACCTTC	CASSVEPDRVYGYTF
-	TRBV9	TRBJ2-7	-	TGTGCCAGCAGCGTGACAGTTCTTGGCGAGCAGTACTTC	CASSVTVLGEQYF
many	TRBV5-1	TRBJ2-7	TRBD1	TGCGCCAGCAGCTCGAAGACGGGACAGGGGTTGGACGAGCAGTACTTC	CASSSKTGQGLDEQYF
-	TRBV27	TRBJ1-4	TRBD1	TGTGCCAGCAGCGCCGGGACAGGGATAGGTACTAATGAAAAACTGTTTTTT	CASSAGTGIGTNEKLFF
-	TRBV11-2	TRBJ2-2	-	TGTGCCAGCAGCTTAGGACGGAGTTTTGCCGGGGAGCTGTTTTTT	CASSLGRSFAGELFF
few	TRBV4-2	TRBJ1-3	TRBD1	TGTGCCAGCAGCCAAGATTTTGGACAGGGGGTTGGAAACACCATATATTTT	CASSQDFGQGVGNTIYF
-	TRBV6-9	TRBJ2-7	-	TGTGCCAGCAGTTTTTCAAGGGACGGACAGACCTACGAGCAGTACTTC	CASSFSRDGQTYEQYF
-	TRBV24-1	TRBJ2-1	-	TGTACCACCCTAGGGGACTCCGTCTGGTCCTACAATGAGCAGTTCTTC	CTTLGDSVWSYNEQFF
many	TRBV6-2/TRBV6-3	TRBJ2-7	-	TGTGCCAGCAGTGAGGCTTTGAACCTCTACGAGCAGTACTTC	CASSEALNLYEQYF
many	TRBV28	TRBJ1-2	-	TGTGCCAGCAGTGGGCTTTTGGGGTCTGGCTACACCTTC	CASSGLLGSGYTF
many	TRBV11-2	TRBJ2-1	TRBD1	TGTGCCAGCAGCCCTGACAGGGGAGTCTACAATGAGCAGTTCTTC	CASSPDRGVYNEQFF
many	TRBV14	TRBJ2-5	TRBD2	TGTGCCAGCAACCAGGGAGGGGCCTGGGAGACCCAGTACTTC	CASNQGGAWETQYF
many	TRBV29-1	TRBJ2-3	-	TGCAGCGTTGATGGGGCCCTGCGGAGCACAGATACGCAGTATTTT	CSVDGALRSTDTQYF
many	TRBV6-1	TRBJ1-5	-	TGTGCCAGCACCATGGACGGAAATAGCAATCAGCCCCAGCATTTT	CASTMDGNSNQPQHF
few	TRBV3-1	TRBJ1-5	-	TGTGCCAGCAGCCACGGGCAGGACCCGTTCATGGAGCCCCAGCATTTT	CASSHGQDPFMEPQHF